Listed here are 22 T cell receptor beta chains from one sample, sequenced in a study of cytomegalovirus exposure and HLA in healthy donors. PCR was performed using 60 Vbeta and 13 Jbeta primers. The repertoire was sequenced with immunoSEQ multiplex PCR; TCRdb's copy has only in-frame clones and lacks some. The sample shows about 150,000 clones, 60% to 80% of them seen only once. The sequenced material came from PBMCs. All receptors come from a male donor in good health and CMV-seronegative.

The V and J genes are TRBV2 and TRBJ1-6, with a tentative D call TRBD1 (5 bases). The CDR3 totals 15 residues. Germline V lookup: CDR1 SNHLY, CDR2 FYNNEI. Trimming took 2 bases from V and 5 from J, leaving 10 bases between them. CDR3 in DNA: TGTGCCAGCAGTGAACTGCAGGGAAATAATTCACCCCTCCACTTT. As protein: CASSELQGNNSPLHF.

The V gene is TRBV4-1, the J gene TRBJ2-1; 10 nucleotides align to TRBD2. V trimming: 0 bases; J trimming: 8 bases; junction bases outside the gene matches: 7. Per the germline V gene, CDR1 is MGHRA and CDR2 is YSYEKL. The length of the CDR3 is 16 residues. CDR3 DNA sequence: TGCGCCAGCAGCCAAGAGGCTAGCGGGGGAATTTATGAGCAGTTCTTC. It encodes CASSQEASGGIYEQFF.

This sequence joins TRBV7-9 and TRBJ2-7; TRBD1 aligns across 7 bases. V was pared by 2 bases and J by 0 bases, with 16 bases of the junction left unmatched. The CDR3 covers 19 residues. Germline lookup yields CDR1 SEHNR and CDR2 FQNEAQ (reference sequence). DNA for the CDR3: TGTGCCAGCAGCTTATTCCCTCCTGACCGGGACAGAAACTCCTACGAGCAGTACTTC. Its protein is CASSLFPPDRDRNSYEQYF.

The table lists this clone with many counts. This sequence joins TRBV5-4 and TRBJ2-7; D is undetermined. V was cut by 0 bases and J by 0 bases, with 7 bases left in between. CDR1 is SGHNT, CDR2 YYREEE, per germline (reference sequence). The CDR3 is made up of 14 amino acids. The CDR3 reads CASSLATSSYEQYF. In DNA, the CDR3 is TGTGCCAGCAGCTTGGCCACCAGCTCCTACGAGCAGTACTTC.

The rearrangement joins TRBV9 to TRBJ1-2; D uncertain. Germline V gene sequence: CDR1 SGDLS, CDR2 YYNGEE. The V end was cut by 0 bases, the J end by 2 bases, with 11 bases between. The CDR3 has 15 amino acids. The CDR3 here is CASSVAQTGNYGYTF. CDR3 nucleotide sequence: TGTGCCAGCAGCGTAGCCCAGACCGGGAACTATGGCTACACCTTC. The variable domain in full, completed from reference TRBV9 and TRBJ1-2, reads DSGVTQTPKHLITATGQRVTLRCSPRSGDLSVYWYQQSLDQGLQFLIQYYNGEERAKGNILERFSAQQFPDLHSELNLSSLELGDSALYFCASSVAQTGNYGYTFGSGTRLTVV.

CDR3 bases: TGCGCCAGCAGCACAGGGGGTACGGGCTACACCTTC. Residues: CASSTGGTGYTF. The genes are TRBV5-1 and TRBJ1-2, with 8 bases fitting TRBD1. This CDR3 spans 12 amino acids. Germline lookup yields CDR1 SGHRS and CDR2 YFSETQ. V gave up 4 bases and J gave up 8 bases; unmatched junction bases: 4.

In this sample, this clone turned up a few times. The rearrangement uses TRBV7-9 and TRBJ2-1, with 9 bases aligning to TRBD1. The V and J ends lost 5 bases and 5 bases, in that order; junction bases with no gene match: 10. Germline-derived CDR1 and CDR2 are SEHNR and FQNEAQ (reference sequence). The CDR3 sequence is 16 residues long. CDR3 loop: CASSAQGAGGNNEQFF. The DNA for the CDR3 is TGTGCCAGCAGCGCACAGGGGGCGGGCGGAAACAATGAGCAGTTCTTC.

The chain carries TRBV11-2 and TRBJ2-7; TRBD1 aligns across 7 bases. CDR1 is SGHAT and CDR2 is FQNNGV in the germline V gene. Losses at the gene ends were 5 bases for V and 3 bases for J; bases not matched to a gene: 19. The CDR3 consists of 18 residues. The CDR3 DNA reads TGTGCCAGCAGCAAAAGGACAGGACCCCACTCGATCCACTACGAGCAGTACTTC. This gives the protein CASSKRTGPHSIHYEQYF.

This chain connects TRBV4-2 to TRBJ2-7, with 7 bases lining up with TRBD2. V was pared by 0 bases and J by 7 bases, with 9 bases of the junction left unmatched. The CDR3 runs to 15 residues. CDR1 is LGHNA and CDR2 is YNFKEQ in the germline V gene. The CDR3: CASSQEGGPPWEQYF. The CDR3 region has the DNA TGTGCCAGCAGCCAAGAGGGAGGGCCCCCCTGGGAGCAGTACTTC.

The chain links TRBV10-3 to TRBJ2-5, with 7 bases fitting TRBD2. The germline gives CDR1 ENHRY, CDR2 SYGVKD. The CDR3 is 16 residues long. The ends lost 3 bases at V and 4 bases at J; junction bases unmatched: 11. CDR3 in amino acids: CAISDRGQGEGETQYF. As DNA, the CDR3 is TGTGCCATCAGTGACCGGGGCCAAGGGGAGGGAGAGACCCAGTACTTC.

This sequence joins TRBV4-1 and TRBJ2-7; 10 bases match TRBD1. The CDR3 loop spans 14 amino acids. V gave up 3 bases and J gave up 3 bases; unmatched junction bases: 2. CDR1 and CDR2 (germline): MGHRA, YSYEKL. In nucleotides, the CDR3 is TGCGCCAGCAGCCACCGGGACAGGGGCTACGAGCAGTACTTC. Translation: CASSHRDRGYEQYF.

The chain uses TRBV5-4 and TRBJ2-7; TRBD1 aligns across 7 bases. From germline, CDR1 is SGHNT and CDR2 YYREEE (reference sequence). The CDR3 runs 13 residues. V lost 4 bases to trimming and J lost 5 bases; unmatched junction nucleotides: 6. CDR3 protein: CASSPRGRDEQYF. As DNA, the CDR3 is TGTGCCAGCAGCCCAAGGGGGCGCGACGAGCAGTACTTC.

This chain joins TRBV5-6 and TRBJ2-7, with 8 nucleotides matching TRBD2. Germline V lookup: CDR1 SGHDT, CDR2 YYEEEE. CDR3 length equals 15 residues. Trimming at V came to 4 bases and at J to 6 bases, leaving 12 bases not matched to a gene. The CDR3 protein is CASSPGLGDPSEQYF. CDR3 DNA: TGTGCCAGCAGCCCGGGACTAGGAGACCCCTCCGAGCAGTACTTC.

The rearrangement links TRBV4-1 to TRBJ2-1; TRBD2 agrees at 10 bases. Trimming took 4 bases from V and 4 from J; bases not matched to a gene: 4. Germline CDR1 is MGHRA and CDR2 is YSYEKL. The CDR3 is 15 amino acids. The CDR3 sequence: CASSPTSGQYNEQFF. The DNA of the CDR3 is TGCGCCAGCAGCCCGACTAGCGGGCAGTACAATGAGCAGTTCTTC.

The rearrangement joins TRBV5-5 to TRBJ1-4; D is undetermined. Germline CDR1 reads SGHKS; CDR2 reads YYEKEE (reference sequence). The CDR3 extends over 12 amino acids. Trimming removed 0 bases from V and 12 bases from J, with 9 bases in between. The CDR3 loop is CASSLEPSELFF. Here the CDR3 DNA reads TGTGCCAGCAGCTTGGAACCTAGCGAACTGTTTTTT.

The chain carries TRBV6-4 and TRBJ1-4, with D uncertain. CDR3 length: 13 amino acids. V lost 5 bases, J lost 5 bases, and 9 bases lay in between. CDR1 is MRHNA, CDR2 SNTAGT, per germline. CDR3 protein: CASSRTENEKLFF. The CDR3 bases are TGTGCCAGCAGTCGGACTGAGAATGAAAAACTGTTTTTT.

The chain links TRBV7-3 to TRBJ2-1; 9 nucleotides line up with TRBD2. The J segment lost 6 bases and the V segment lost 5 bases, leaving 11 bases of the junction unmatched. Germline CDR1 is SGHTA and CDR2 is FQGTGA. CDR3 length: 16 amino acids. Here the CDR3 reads CASSPIAGDRGNEQFF. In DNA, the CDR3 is TGTGCCAGCAGCCCTATAGCGGGAGATCGTGGCAATGAGCAGTTCTTC. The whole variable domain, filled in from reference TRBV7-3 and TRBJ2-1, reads GAGVSQTPSNKVTEKGKYVELRCDPISGHTALYWYRQSLGQGPEFLIYFQGTGAADDSGLPNDRFFAVRPEGSVSTLKIQRTERGDSAVYLCASSPIAGDRGNEQFFGPGTRLTVL.

CDR3 nucleotides: TGCGCCAGCAGCTTGGACGGGGGGGCATGGGATACGCAGTATTTT. It is translated as CASSLDGGAWDTQYF. The genes are TRBV5-1 and TRBJ2-3, with 8 bases that match TRBD2. From germline, CDR1 is SGHRS and CDR2 YFSETQ. This CDR3 is built from 15 residues. With V trimmed by 0 bases and J by 6 bases, 6 bases remained unmatched. The variable domain in full, completed from reference TRBV5-1 and TRBJ2-3, reads KAGVTQTPRYLIKTRGQQVTLSCSPISGHRSVSWYQQTPGQGLQFLFEYFSETQRNKGNFPGRFSGRQFSNSRSEMNVSTLELGDSALYLCASSLDGGAWDTQYFGPGTRLTVL.

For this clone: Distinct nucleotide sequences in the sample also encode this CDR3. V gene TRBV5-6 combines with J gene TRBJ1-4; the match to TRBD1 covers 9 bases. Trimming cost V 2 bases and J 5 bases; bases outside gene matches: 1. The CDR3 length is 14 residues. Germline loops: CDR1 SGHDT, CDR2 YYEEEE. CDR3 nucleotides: TGTGCCAGCAGCTTCGGGACAGGGAATGAAAAACTGTTTTTT. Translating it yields CASSFGTGNEKLFF. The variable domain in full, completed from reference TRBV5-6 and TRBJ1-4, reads DAGVTQSPTHLIKTRGQQVTLRCSPKSGHDTVSWYQQALGQGPQFIFQYYEEEERQRGNFPDRFSGHQFPNYSSELNVNALLLGDSALYLCASSFGTGNEKLFFGSGTQLSVL.

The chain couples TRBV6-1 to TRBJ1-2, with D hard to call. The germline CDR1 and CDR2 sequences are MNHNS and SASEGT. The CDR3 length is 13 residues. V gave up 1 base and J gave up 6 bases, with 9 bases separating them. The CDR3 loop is CASSEGQVNGYTF. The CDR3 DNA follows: TGTGCCAGCAGTGAAGGACAAGTGAATGGCTACACCTTC.

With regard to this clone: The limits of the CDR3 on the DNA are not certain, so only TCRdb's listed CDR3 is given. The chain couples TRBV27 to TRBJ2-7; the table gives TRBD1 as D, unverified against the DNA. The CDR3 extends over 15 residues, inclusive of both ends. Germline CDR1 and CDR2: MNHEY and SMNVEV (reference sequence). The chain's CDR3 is CASSTSRQGLYEQYF.

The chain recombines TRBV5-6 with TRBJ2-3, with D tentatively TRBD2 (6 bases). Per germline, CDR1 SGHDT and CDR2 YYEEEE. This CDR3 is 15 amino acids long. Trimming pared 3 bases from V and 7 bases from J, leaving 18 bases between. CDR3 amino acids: CASSSGTDHPYTQYF. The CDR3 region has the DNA TGTGCCAGCAGCTCCGGGACTGACCACCCGTATACGCAGTATTTT.